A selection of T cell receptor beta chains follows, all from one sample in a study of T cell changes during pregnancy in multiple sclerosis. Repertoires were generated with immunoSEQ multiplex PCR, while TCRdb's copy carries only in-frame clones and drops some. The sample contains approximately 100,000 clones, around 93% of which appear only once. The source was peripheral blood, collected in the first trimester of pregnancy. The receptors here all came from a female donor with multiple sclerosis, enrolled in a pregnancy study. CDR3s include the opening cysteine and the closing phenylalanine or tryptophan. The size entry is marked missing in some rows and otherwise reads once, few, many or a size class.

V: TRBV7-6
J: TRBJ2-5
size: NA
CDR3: CASSQLWSQETQYF

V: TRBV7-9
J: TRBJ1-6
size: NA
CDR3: CASREQGENSPLHF

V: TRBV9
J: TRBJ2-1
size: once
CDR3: CASSALARGGDNEQFF

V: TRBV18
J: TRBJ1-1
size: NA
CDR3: CASSVGGEAFF

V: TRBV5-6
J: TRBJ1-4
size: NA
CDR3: CASSLDRGLKREKLFF

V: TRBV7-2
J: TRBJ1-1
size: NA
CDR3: CASSMTLNTEAFF

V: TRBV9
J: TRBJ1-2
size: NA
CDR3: CASSESLGTGDGYTF

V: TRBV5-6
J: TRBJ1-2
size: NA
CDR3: CASSLMTGSNYGYTF

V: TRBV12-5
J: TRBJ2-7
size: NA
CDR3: CASGLVTGGTYEQYF

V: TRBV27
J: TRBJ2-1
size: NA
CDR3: CASSLVRTAYNEQFF

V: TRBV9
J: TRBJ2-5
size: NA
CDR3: CASSVGLAVETQYF

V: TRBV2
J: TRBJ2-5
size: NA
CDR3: CASYRGIQETQYF

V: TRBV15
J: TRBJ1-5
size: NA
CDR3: CATSSFRGANQPQHF